This entry concerns a single T cell receptor (beta chain). This sample is drawn from a study of blood T cell repertoires in COVID-19. CDR3 size: 11 residues. V lost 7 bases, J lost 5 bases, and 9 bases lay in between. Germline CDR1 LNHNV, CDR2 YYDKDF (reference sequence). Authors' processing steps: Amplification of reference gene primers provided the estimated nucleated cell counts. Measured with immunoSEQ multiplex PCR; TCRdb has only the in-frame clones, and not every one. That table is the source of V, J and clone size, and D and trimming were worked out from the DNA. This sample carries fewer than 350,000 clones, roughly 85% of them seen once, and the ten largest clones take 6% to 7%. The study assigned cohorts using participant-reported clinical history. Recovery among Cohort 3 donors was established by two negative PCRs, clearance, or symptom resolution.

This chain connects TRBV15 to TRBJ2-7, with D unresolved. Sequencing was done on a sample of PBMCs or T cells enriched from blood (not recorded which). This clonotype was sampled from a woman between 35 and 50 years old who had recovered from COVID-19. DNA of the CDR3: TGTGCCACCAACCCAGTCCACGAGCAGTACTTC. This sequence encodes CATNPVHEQYF.